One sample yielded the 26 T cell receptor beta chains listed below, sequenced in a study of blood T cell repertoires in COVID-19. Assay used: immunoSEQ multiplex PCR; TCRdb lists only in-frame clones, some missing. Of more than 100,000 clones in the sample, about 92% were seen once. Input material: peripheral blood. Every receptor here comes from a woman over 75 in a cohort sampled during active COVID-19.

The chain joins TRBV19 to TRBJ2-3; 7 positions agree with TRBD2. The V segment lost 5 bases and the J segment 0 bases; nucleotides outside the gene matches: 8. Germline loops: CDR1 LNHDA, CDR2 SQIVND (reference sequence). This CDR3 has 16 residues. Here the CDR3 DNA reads TGTGCCAGTAGTCGATCTAGCGGAGGTAGCACAGATACGCAGTATTTT. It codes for CASSRSSGGSTDTQYF.

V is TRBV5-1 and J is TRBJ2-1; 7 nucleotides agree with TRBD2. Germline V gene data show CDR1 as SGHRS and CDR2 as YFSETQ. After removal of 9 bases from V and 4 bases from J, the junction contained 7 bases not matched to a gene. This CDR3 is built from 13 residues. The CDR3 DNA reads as TGCGCCACGAGCGGGGACTCATACAATGAGCAGTTCTTC. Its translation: CATSGDSYNEQFF.

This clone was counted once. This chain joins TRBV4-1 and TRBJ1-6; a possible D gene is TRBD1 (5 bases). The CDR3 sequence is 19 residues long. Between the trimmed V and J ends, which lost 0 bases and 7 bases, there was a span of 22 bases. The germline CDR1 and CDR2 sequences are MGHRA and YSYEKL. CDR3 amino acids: CASSQDRRGSGTTNSPLHF. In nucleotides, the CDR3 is TGCGCCAGCAGCCAAGATAGGAGGGGATCCGGGACCACCAATTCACCCCTCCACTTT.

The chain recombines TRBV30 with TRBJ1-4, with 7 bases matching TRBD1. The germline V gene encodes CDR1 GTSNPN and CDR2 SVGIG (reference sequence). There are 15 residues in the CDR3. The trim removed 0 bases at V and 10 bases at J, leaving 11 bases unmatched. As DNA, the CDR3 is TGTGCCTGGAGTGTACAGGGGACAGATCTGTTAAAACTGTTTTTT. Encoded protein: CAWSVQGTDLLKLFF. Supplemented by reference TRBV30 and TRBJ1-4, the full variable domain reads SQTIHQWPATLVQPVGSPLSLECTVEGTSNPNLYWYRQAAGRGLQLLFYSVGIGQISSEVPQNLSASRPQDRQFILSSKKLLLSDSGFYLCAWSVQGTDLLKLFFGSGTQLSVL.

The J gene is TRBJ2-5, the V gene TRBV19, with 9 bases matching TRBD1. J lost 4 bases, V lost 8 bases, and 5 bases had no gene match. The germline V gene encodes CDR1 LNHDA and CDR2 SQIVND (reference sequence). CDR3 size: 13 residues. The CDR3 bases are TGTGCCAGTCACAGGGGGCGCGGAGAGACCCAGTACTTC. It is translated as CASHRGRGETQYF.

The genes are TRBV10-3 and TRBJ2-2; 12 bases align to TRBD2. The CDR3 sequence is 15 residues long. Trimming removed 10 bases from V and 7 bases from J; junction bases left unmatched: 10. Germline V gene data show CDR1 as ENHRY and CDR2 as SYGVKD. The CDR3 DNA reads TGTGCCACGGCTAGCGGGGGGGCTTCAATCGGGGAGCTGTTTTTT. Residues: CATASGGASIGELFF.

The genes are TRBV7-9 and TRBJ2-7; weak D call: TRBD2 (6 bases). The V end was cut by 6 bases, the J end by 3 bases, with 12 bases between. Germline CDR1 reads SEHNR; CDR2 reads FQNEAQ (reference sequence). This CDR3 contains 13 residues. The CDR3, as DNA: TGTGCCAGCAGGCCCACCGGGAGCTACGAGCAGTACTTC. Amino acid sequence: CASRPTGSYEQYF.

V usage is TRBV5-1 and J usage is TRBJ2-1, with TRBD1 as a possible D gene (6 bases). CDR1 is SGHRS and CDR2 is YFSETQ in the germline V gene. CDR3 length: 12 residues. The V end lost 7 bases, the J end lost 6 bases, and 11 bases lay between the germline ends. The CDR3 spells CASLGQINEQFF. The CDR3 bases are TGCGCCAGCTTAGGACAGATCAATGAGCAGTTCTTC.

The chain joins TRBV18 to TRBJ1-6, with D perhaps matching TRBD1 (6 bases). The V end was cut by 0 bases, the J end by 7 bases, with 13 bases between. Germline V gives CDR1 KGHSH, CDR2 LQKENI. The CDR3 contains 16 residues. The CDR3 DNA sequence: TGTGCCAGCTCACCACCGGGGGCCGTGGGAAATTCACCCCTCCACTTT. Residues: CASSPPGAVGNSPLHF.

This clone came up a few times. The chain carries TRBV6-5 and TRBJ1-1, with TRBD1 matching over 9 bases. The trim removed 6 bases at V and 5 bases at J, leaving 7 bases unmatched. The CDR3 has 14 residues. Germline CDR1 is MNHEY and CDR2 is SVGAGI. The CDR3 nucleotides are TGTGCCAGCAGCCTGACAGGGGGTCGGACTGAAGCTTTCTTT. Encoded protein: CASSLTGGRTEAFF.

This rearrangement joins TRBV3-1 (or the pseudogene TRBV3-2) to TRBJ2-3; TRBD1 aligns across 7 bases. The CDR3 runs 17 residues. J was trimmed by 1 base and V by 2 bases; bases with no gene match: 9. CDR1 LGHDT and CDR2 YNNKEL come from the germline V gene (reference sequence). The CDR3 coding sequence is TGTGCCAGCAGCCAACCCCACAGGGGACGAGGCACAGATACGCAGTATTTT. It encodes CASSQPHRGRGTDTQYF.

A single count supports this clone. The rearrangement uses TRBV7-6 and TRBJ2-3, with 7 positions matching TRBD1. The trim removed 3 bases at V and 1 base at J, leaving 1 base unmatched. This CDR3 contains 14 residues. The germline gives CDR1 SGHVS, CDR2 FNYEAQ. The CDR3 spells CASSFGQGTDTQYF. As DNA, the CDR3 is TGTGCCAGCAGCTTTGGACAGGGCACAGATACGCAGTATTTT.

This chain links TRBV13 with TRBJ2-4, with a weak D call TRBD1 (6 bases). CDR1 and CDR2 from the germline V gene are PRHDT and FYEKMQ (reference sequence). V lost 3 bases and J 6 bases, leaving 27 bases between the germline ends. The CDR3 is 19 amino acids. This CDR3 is CASSFSWGRGDGAPNIQYF. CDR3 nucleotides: TGTGCCAGCAGCTTCTCGTGGGGGCGCGGAGACGGAGCACCAAACATTCAGTACTTC.

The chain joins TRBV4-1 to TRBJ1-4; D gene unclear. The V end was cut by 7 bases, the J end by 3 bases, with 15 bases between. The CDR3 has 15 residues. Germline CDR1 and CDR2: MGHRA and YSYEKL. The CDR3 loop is CASTHGRVPNEKLFF. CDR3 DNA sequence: TGCGCCAGCACCCACGGGCGGGTCCCTAATGAAAAACTGTTTTTT.

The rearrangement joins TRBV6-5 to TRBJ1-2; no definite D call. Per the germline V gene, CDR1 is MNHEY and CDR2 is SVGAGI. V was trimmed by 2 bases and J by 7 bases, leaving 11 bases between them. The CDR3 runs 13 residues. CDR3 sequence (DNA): TGTGCCAGCAGTTACCCGGGTAGAGGTGGCTACACCTTC. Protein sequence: CASSYPGRGGYTF.

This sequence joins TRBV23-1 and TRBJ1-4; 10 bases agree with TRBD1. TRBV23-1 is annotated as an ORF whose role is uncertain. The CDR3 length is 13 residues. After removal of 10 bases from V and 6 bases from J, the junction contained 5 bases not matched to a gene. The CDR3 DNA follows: TGCGCCAACCCGGGACAGGGGTATGAAAAACTGTTTTTT. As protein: CANPGQGYEKLFF.

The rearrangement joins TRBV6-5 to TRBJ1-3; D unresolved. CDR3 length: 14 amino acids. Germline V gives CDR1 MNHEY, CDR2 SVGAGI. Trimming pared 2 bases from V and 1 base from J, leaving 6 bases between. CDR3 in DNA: TGTGCCAGCAGTTACCCGGGTTCTGGAAACACCATATATTTT. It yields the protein CASSYPGSGNTIYF.

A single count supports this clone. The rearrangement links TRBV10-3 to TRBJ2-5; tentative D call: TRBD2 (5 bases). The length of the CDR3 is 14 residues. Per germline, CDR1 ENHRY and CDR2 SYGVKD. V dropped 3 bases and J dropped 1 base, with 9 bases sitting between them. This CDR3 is CAISDRRGQETQYF. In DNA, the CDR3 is TGTGCCATCAGTGATCGACGGGGCCAAGAGACCCAGTACTTC.

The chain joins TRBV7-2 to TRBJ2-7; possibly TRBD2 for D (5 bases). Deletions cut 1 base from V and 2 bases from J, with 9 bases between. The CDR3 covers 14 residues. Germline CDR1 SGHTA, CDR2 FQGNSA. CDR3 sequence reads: CASSLVAGPYEQYF. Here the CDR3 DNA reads TGTGCCAGCAGCTTAGTGGCGGGCCCCTACGAGCAGTACTTC.

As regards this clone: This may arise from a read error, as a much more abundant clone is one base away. The chain's CDR3 is CASRSGNQPQHF. CDR3 nucleotides: TGTGCCAGCAGGAGTGGCAATCAGCCCCAGCATTTT. V usage is TRBV6-5 and J usage is TRBJ1-5; D uncertain. The CDR3 has 12 amino acids. Per germline, CDR1 MNHEY and CDR2 SVGAGI. The ends were cut back, 6 bases at V and 2 bases at J, with 5 bases in the middle.

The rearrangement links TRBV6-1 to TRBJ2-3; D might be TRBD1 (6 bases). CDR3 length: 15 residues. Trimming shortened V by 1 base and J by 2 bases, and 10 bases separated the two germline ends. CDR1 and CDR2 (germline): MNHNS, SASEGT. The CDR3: CASSEVRGVTDTQYF. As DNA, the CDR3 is TGTGCCAGCAGTGAAGTCAGGGGAGTCACAGATACGCAGTATTTT.

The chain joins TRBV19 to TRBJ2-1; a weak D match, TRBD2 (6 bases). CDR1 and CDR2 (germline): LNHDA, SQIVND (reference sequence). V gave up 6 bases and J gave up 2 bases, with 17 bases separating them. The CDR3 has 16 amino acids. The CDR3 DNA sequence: TGTGCCAGTAGCAGTAGCGGAGTGCCGCCCTACAATGAGCAGTTCTTC. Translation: CASSSSGVPPYNEQFF. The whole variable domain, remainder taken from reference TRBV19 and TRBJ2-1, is DGGITQSPKYLFRKEGQNVTLSCEQNLNHDAMYWYRQDPGQGLRLIYYSQIVNDFQKGDIAEGYSVSREKKESFPLTVTSAQKNPTAFYLCASSSSGVPPYNEQFFGPGTRLTVL.

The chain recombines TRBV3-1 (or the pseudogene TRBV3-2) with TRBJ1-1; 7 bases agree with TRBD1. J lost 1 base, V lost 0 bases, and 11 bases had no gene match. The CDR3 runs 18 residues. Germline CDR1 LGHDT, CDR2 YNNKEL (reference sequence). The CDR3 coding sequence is TGTGCCAGCAGCCAAGAGCGGAAGGGGGCGGTCTGGAACACTGAAGCTTTCTTT. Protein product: CASSQERKGAVWNTEAFF.

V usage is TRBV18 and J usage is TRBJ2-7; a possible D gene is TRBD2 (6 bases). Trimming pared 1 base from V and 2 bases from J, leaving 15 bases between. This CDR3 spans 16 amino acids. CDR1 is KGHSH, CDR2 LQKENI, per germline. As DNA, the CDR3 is TGTGCCAGCTCACCACGAGCCGGGGGAGACACCTACGAGCAGTACTTC. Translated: CASSPRAGGDTYEQYF.

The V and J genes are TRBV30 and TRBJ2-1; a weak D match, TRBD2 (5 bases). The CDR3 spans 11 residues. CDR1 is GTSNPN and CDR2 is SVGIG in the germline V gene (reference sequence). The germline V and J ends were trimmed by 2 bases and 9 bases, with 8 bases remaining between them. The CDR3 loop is CAWSLAGEQFF. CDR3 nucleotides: TGTGCCTGGAGTCTAGCCGGTGAGCAGTTCTTC.

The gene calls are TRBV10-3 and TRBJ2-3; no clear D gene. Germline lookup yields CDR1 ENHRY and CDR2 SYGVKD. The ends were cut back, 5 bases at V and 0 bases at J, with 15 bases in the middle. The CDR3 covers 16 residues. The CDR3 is CAISFDPRGSTDTQYF. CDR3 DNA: TGTGCCATCAGTTTCGACCCTCGAGGAAGCACAGATACGCAGTATTTT.